A selection of T cell receptor beta chains follows, all from one sample in a study of human thymus T cells. Generated by immunoSEQ multiplex PCR, the TCRdb table keeps only in-frame clones and is missing some. The sample includes approximately 46,000 clones, around 95% seen only once; the top ten take roughly 0.16%. Input material: blood. The receptors were sampled from a girl in the first two years of life with a congenital heart defect but otherwise immunologically healthy. The CDR3 runs from the conserved cysteine through the conserved F or W. The D gene is left open where the match is weak. Only some rows state a clone size, as once, few, many or a class for expanded clones.

j_gene: TRBJ2-3
abundance: .
v_gene: TRBV6-6
d_gene: .
CDR3aa: CASSSQRVTVADTQYF
CDR3nt: TGTGCCAGCAGTTCCCAAAGGGTGACGGTCGCAGATACGCAGTATTTT

j_gene: TRBJ2-6
abundance: .
v_gene: TRBV5-1
d_gene: .
CDR3aa: CASSSEHPGAGANVLTF
CDR3nt: TGCGCCAGCAGCTCTGAGCATCCAGGGGCCGGGGCCAACGTCCTGACTTTC

j_gene: TRBJ2-2
abundance: .
v_gene: TRBV6-1
d_gene: TRBD1
CDR3aa: CASKRDSLNTGELFF
CDR3nt: TGTGCCAGCAAGAGGGACAGCTTAAACACCGGGGAGCTGTTTTTT

j_gene: TRBJ2-2
abundance: .
v_gene: TRBV4-2
d_gene: TRBD2
CDR3aa: CASSQDFMNGRYTGELFF
CDR3nt: TGTGCCAGCAGCCAAGATTTTATGAACGGGAGGTACACCGGGGAGCTGTTTTTT

j_gene: TRBJ2-7
abundance: .
v_gene: TRBV18
d_gene: .
CDR3aa: CASSPGRGKSYEQYF
CDR3nt: TGTGCCAGCTCACCGGGGAGGGGGAAAAGCTACGAGCAGTACTTC

j_gene: TRBJ2-1
abundance: .
v_gene: TRBV6-5
d_gene: .
CDR3aa: CASSSSGTDNEQFF
CDR3nt: TGTGCCAGCAGTTCCTCCGGGACCGATAATGAGCAGTTCTTC

j_gene: TRBJ2-5
abundance: .
v_gene: TRBV9
d_gene: .
CDR3aa: CASSVAGVQETQYF
CDR3nt: TGTGCCAGCAGCGTAGCCGGGGTCCAAGAGACCCAGTACTTC

j_gene: TRBJ2-1
abundance: .
v_gene: TRBV6-5
d_gene: TRBD2
CDR3aa: CASSYSSGRRQFF
CDR3nt: TGTGCCAGCAGTTACTCTAGCGGGAGGCGGCAGTTCTTC

j_gene: TRBJ2-1
abundance: .
v_gene: TRBV6-6
d_gene: .
CDR3aa: CASSYTLSEQFF
CDR3nt: TGTGCCAGCAGTTACACCCTCTCGGAGCAGTTCTTC

j_gene: TRBJ2-3
abundance: .
v_gene: TRBV9
d_gene: TRBD1
CDR3aa: CASSLGQEFLRAPYLSSTDTQYF
CDR3nt: TGTGCCAGCAGCTTGGGACAGGAATTTTTGCGGGCCCCATACCTTTCCAGCACAGATACGCAGTATTTT

j_gene: TRBJ1-2
abundance: .
v_gene: TRBV7-9
d_gene: .
CDR3aa: CASSFDGNYGYTF
CDR3nt: TGTGCCAGCAGCTTTGATGGTAACTATGGCTACACCTTC

j_gene: TRBJ2-1
abundance: .
v_gene: TRBV7-2
d_gene: .
CDR3aa: CASSSGLNYNEQFF
CDR3nt: TGTGCCAGCAGCTCCGGACTAAACTACAATGAGCAGTTCTTC

j_gene: TRBJ2-3
abundance: .
v_gene: TRBV29-1
d_gene: TRBD1
CDR3aa: CSASRGQGGTDTQYF
CDR3nt: TGCAGCGCTAGCCGGGGACAGGGTGGCACAGATACGCAGTATTTT

j_gene: TRBJ1-1
abundance: .
v_gene: TRBV4-1
d_gene: .
CDR3aa: CASSPTGLLTEAFF
CDR3nt: TGCGCCAGCAGCCCCACAGGGTTACTTACTGAAGCTTTCTTT

j_gene: TRBJ1-3
abundance: once
v_gene: TRBV7-2
d_gene: .
CDR3aa: CASSLAPVSETSGNTIYF
CDR3nt: TGTGCCAGCAGCTTAGCGCCTGTGTCGGAGACCTCTGGAAACACCATATATTTT

j_gene: TRBJ2-1
abundance: .
v_gene: TRBV15
d_gene: TRBD2
CDR3aa: CATSRAPRASGRPNNEQFF
CDR3nt: TGTGCCACCAGCAGAGCCCCTAGGGCTAGCGGGAGACCAAACAATGAGCAGTTCTTC

j_gene: TRBJ2-1
abundance: .
v_gene: TRBV7-2
d_gene: .
CDR3aa: CASSPRTIPSLYNEQFF
CDR3nt: TGTGCCAGCAGCCCCAGGACTATCCCGTCTCTTTACAATGAGCAGTTCTTC

j_gene: TRBJ2-5
abundance: once
v_gene: TRBV7-8
d_gene: TRBD2
CDR3aa: CASSSPFVAGGPETQYF
CDR3nt: TGTGCCAGCAGCTCACCGTTTGTAGCGGGAGGTCCAGAGACCCAGTACTTC

j_gene: TRBJ2-5
abundance: .
v_gene: TRBV2
d_gene: .
CDR3aa: CASSVPPQETQYF
CDR3nt: TGTGCCAGCAGTGTACCTCCCCAAGAGACCCAGTACTTC

j_gene: TRBJ2-1
abundance: .
v_gene: TRBV7-9
d_gene: TRBD1
CDR3aa: CASASRDRYNEQFF
CDR3nt: TGTGCCAGCGCGAGCCGGGACAGATACAATGAGCAGTTCTTC

j_gene: TRBJ2-1
abundance: .
v_gene: TRBV19
d_gene: .
CDR3aa: CASSIRAGRVGFSSYNEQFF
CDR3nt: TGTGCCAGTAGTATCAGGGCTGGACGGGTCGGCTTTAGCTCCTACAATGAGCAGTTCTTC

j_gene: TRBJ2-1
abundance: .
v_gene: TRBV28
d_gene: .
CDR3aa: CASRTFATPGNEQFF
CDR3nt: TGTGCCAGCAGAACCTTCGCCACCCCCGGGAATGAGCAGTTCTTC

j_gene: TRBJ2-3
abundance: .
v_gene: TRBV29-1
d_gene: TRBD2
CDR3aa: CSVAPAGVGTDTQYF
CDR3nt: TGCAGCGTTGCTCCAGCGGGAGTAGGCACAGATACGCAGTATTTT

j_gene: TRBJ1-5
abundance: .
v_gene: TRBV30
d_gene: .
CDR3aa: CAWSPHRVRFFLDQPQHF
CDR3nt: TGTGCCTGGAGTCCACACAGGGTCCGCTTTTTCCTCGATCAGCCCCAGCATTTT

j_gene: TRBJ2-5
abundance: .
v_gene: TRBV4-1
d_gene: .
CDR3aa: CASSQDPGETQYF
CDR3nt: TGCGCCAGCAGCCAAGACCCGGGGGAGACCCAGTACTTC

j_gene: TRBJ1-2
abundance: .
v_gene: TRBV28
d_gene: TRBD1
CDR3aa: CASSSPKTGSRGYTF
CDR3nt: TGTGCCAGCAGTTCCCCGAAGACAGGGTCGCGGGGCTACACCTTC

j_gene: TRBJ2-3
abundance: .
v_gene: TRBV7-9
d_gene: .
CDR3aa: CASSLIRTDTQYF
CDR3nt: TGTGCCAGCAGCTTAATTCGAACAGATACGCAGTATTTT

j_gene: TRBJ2-7
abundance: .
v_gene: TRBV6-5
d_gene: TRBD2
CDR3aa: CASRRLAPESEQYF
CDR3nt: TGTGCCAGCAGACGACTAGCCCCAGAGTCTGAGCAGTACTTC

j_gene: TRBJ2-5
abundance: .
v_gene: TRBV7-9
d_gene: .
CDR3aa: CASSLEGWGYQETQYF
CDR3nt: TGTGCCAGCAGCTTAGAGGGTTGGGGGTACCAAGAGACCCAGTACTTC

j_gene: TRBJ1-3
abundance: .
v_gene: TRBV4-1
d_gene: TRBD1
CDR3aa: CASSQAFLPGTGRNTIYF
CDR3nt: TGCGCCAGCAGCCAGGCCTTTCTTCCCGGGACAGGGAGAAACACCATATATTTT

j_gene: TRBJ2-1
abundance: .
v_gene: TRBV9
d_gene: .
CDR3aa: CASSEMEISYNEQFF
CDR3nt: TGTGCCAGCAGCGAAATGGAGATCTCCTACAATGAGCAGTTCTTC

j_gene: TRBJ1-1
abundance: .
v_gene: TRBV30
d_gene: .
CDR3aa: CAWKTVTEAFF
CDR3nt: TGTGCCTGGAAGACGGTGACTGAAGCTTTCTTT

j_gene: TRBJ2-3
abundance: .
v_gene: TRBV29-1
d_gene: .
CDR3aa: CSARGRRGGTDTQYF
CDR3nt: TGCAGCGCGCGCGGGCGGCGAGGGGGCACAGATACGCAGTATTTT

j_gene: TRBJ2-1
abundance: .
v_gene: TRBV5-4
d_gene: TRBD2
CDR3aa: CASSLPGLAGVLGSYNEQFF
CDR3nt: TGTGCCAGCAGCTTACCGGGACTAGCGGGAGTTCTTGGCTCCTACAATGAGCAGTTCTTC

j_gene: TRBJ1-5
abundance: .
v_gene: TRBV20-1
d_gene: .
CDR3aa: CSAGYNQPQHF
CDR3nt: TGCAGTGCCGGGTACAATCAGCCCCAGCATTTT

j_gene: TRBJ2-2
abundance: once
v_gene: TRBV7-3
d_gene: .
CDR3aa: CASSLTGGPPTGELFF
CDR3nt: TGTGCCAGCAGCTTAACCGGAGGACCTCCCACCGGGGAGCTGTTTTTT

j_gene: TRBJ2-1
abundance: .
v_gene: TRBV28
d_gene: .
CDR3aa: CASSLWWAGSDEQFF
CDR3nt: TGTGCCAGCAGTTTATGGTGGGCGGGATCGGATGAGCAGTTCTTC

j_gene: TRBJ2-1
abundance: .
v_gene: TRBV30
d_gene: .
CDR3aa: CAWSELAYNEQFF
CDR3nt: TGTGCCTGGAGTGAGCTAGCGTACAATGAGCAGTTCTTC

j_gene: TRBJ2-1
abundance: .
v_gene: TRBV19
d_gene: .
CDR3aa: CASSGTSRKSSYNEQFF
CDR3nt: TGTGCCAGTAGTGGGACGAGCCGGAAGAGCTCCTACAATGAGCAGTTCTTC

j_gene: TRBJ1-1
abundance: few
v_gene: TRBV7-2
d_gene: .
CDR3aa: CASSLGTMNTEAFF
CDR3nt: TGTGCCAGCAGCTTAGGGACAATGAACACTGAAGCTTTCTTT

j_gene: TRBJ1-2
abundance: .
v_gene: TRBV6-1
d_gene: .
CDR3aa: CASSELGGINYGYTF
CDR3nt: TGTGCCAGCAGTGAACTCGGGGGGATTAACTATGGCTACACCTTC

j_gene: TRBJ1-1
abundance: once
v_gene: TRBV6-1
d_gene: TRBD1
CDR3aa: CASSEQRGRMGNTEAFF
CDR3nt: TGTGCCAGCAGTGAACAAAGGGGGCGAATGGGAAACACTGAAGCTTTCTTT

j_gene: TRBJ2-7
abundance: .
v_gene: TRBV5-1
d_gene: .
CDR3aa: CASSLEDSTYEQYF
CDR3nt: TGCGCCAGCAGCTTGGAGGACAGCACCTACGAGCAGTACTTC

j_gene: TRBJ2-1
abundance: .
v_gene: TRBV11-2
d_gene: .
CDR3aa: CASSLGLPRDWPYNEQFF
CDR3nt: TGTGCCAGCAGCTTAGGTCTCCCGCGGGACTGGCCCTACAATGAGCAGTTCTTC

j_gene: TRBJ2-3
abundance: once
v_gene: TRBV7-2
d_gene: .
CDR3aa: CASSSRPGTDTQYF
CDR3nt: TGTGCCAGCAGCTCCCGACCCGGCACAGATACGCAGTATTTT

j_gene: TRBJ1-1
abundance: .
v_gene: TRBV2
d_gene: .
CDR3aa: CAGGDPLGDTEAFF
CDR3nt: TGTGCCGGGGGGGACCCCCTGGGTGACACTGAAGCTTTCTTT

j_gene: TRBJ1-1
abundance: few
v_gene: TRBV6-5
d_gene: .
CDR3aa: CATGGRGVNTEAFF
CDR3nt: TGTGCCACCGGCGGTAGGGGAGTGAACACTGAAGCTTTCTTT

j_gene: TRBJ1-1
abundance: .
v_gene: TRBV5-4
d_gene: .
CDR3aa: CASSLYIAMNTEAFF
CDR3nt: TGTGCCAGCAGCCTCTACATAGCCATGAACACTGAAGCTTTCTTT

j_gene: TRBJ1-1
abundance: .
v_gene: TRBV5-6
d_gene: .
CDR3aa: CASTIIQGTEAFF
CDR3nt: TGTGCCAGCACAATAATACAGGGAACTGAAGCTTTCTTT

j_gene: TRBJ2-6
abundance: once
v_gene: TRBV5-1
d_gene: TRBD2
CDR3aa: CASSFPAVAGGKTGANVLTF
CDR3nt: TGCGCCAGCAGCTTTCCCGCCGTAGCGGGAGGGAAGACTGGGGCCAACGTCCTGACTTTC

j_gene: TRBJ1-4
abundance: .
v_gene: TRBV28
d_gene: .
CDR3aa: CASTWGEKLFF
CDR3nt: TGTGCCAGCACCTGGGGTGAAAAACTGTTTTTT

j_gene: TRBJ2-7
abundance: .
v_gene: TRBV28
d_gene: TRBD1
CDR3aa: CASSPTGTGAYEQYF
CDR3nt: TGTGCCAGCAGTCCAACCGGGACAGGGGCCTACGAGCAGTACTTC

j_gene: TRBJ1-3
abundance: .
v_gene: TRBV5-1
d_gene: .
CDR3aa: CASSPLGASSGNTIYF
CDR3nt: TGCGCCAGCAGTCCTCTGGGGGCGAGCTCTGGAAACACCATATATTTT

j_gene: TRBJ2-7
abundance: .
v_gene: TRBV5-4
d_gene: .
CDR3aa: CASSLLSGKIRPYEQYF
CDR3nt: TGTGCCAGCAGCTTGCTGTCAGGGAAGATCCGGCCCTACGAGCAGTACTTC